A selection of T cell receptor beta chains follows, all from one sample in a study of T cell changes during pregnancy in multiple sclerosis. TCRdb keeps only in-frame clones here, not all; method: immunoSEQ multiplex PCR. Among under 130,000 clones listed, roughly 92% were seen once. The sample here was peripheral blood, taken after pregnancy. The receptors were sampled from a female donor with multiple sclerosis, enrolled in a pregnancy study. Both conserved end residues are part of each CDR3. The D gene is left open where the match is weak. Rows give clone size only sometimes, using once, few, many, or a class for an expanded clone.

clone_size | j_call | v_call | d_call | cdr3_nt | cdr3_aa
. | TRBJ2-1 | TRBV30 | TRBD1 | TGTGCCTGGGCACCCGGGACAGGGAGAAATGAGCAGTTCTTC | CAWAPGTGRNEQFF
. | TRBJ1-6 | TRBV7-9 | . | TGTGCCAGCAGCTTAGTATTGAATTCACCCCTCCACTTT | CASSLVLNSPLHF
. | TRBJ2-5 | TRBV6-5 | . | TGTGCCAGCAGTCAGGATGGGGCCCAAGAGACCCAGTACTTC | CASSQDGAQETQYF
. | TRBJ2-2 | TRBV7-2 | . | TGTGCCAGCAGCTTACTTTCCGGGGAGCTGTTTTTT | CASSLLSGELFF
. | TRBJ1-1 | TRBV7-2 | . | TGTGCCACCCTAGTGGGGGGGTTAATGAACACTGAAGCTTTCTTT | CATLVGGLMNTEAFF
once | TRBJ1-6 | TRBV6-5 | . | TGTGCCAGCAGTTACTCCGGGAAAAATAATTCACCCCTCCACTTT | CASSYSGKNNSPLHF
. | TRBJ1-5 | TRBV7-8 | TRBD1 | TGTGCCAGCAGCTTAGGAACAGGGGGAAAACAGCCCCAGCATTTT | CASSLGTGGKQPQHF
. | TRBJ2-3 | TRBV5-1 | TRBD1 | TGCGCCAGCAGCTTCGACAGGGTAACAGATACGCAGTATTTT | CASSFDRVTDTQYF
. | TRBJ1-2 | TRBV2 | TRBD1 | TGTGCCAGCAGCCCGGACAGGGGGCTTAACTATGGCTACACCTTC | CASSPDRGLNYGYTF
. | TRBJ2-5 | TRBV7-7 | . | TGTGCCAGCAGCCAAGGGGGTTACGAGACCCAGTACTTC | CASSQGGYETQYF
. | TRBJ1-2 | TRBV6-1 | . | TGTGCCAGCAGTGAGGGGCTTGGGGGCAACTATGGCTACACCTTC | CASSEGLGGNYGYTF
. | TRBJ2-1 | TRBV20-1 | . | TGCAGTGCTCCCCGGTACAATGAGCAGTTCTTC | CSAPRYNEQFF